These 21 T cell receptor beta chains were all obtained from the same sample, sequenced in a study of CD4 T cells in relation to SARS-CoV-2 and coronaviruses. Unexposed donor CD4+ T cells date from about 2011-2018, before the COVID-19 pandemic. CD4+ T cells were isolated from the cells after 10 days of culture. The antigens these receptors bind are not known. Sequencing was performed with immunoSEQ multiplex PCR; in TCRdb, only in-frame clones are kept and a portion is missing. The repertoire holds 25,000 to 30,000 clones, with just under 75% as singletons. The sequencing input was CD4+ T cells from PBMCs, cultured in vitro. The receptor source for this set is a human donor in good health.

This clone has only a few counts. V and J are TRBV6-5 and TRBJ1-1; no clear D gene. This CDR3 has 12 amino acids. The ends were cut back, 3 bases at V and 8 bases at J, with 10 bases in the middle. Germline values: CDR1 MNHEY, CDR2 SVGAGI. As DNA, the CDR3 is TGTGCCAGCAGTTATGGTGGAGGAGAAGCTTTCTTT. Translated: CASSYGGGEAFF.

The genes are TRBV7-2 and TRBJ2-7; tentative D call: TRBD1 (6 bases). The germline V gene encodes CDR1 SGHTA and CDR2 FQGNSA. The CDR3 extends over 14 amino acids. V gave up 5 bases and J gave up 6 bases, with 17 bases separating them. CDR3 in amino acids: CASSQIRGISEQYF. In nucleotides, the CDR3 is TGTGCCAGCAGCCAAATAAGGGGGATCTCCGAGCAGTACTTC.

This chain joins TRBV19 and TRBJ1-4; no clear D. The CDR3 covers 16 residues. CDR1 and CDR2 from the germline V gene are LNHDA and SQIVND (reference sequence). The V end was cut by 0 bases, the J end by 4 bases, with 12 bases between. Here the CDR3 reads CASSIDRTVGNEKLFF. In DNA, the CDR3 is TGTGCCAGTAGTATAGACAGGACCGTAGGTAATGAAAAACTGTTTTTT. Supplemented by reference TRBV19 and TRBJ1-4, the full variable domain reads DGGITQSPKYLFRKEGQNVTLSCEQNLNHDAMYWYRQDPGQGLRLIYYSQIVNDFQKGDIAEGYSVSREKKESFPLTVTSAQKNPTAFYLCASSIDRTVGNEKLFFGSGTQLSVL.

The rearrangement links TRBV20-1 to TRBJ2-1; D is unresolved. Trimming stripped 7 bases from V and 5 bases from J, with 9 bases between. There are 11 residues in the CDR3. Germline CDR1 reads DFQATT; CDR2 reads SNEGSKA (reference sequence). The CDR3 is CSVKRNNEQFF. CDR3 sequence (DNA): TGCAGTGTGAAGAGAAACAATGAGCAGTTCTTC.

This clone was counted a few times. V usage is TRBV6-6 and J usage is TRBJ1-3; D gene ambiguous. CDR3 size: 10 residues. V was cut by 5 bases and J by 4 bases, with 0 bases left in between. Germline V gene lookup returns CDR1 MNHNY and CDR2 SVGAGI (reference sequence). The CDR3 DNA sequence: TGTGCCAGCAGTGGAAACACCATATATTTT. This codes for CASSGNTIYF.

The chain combines TRBV5-6 with TRBJ1-1; a weak D match, TRBD1 (6 bases). Germline V lookup: CDR1 SGHDT, CDR2 YYEEEE. V was shortened by 0 bases and J by 8 bases, with 11 bases between the two germline ends. The CDR3 is 13 residues long. CDR3 in DNA: TGTGCCAGCAGCTTGGTTAGGGGGAGGGAAGCTTTCTTT. Encoded protein: CASSLVRGREAFF.

This CDR3 is CASSYGEYNSPLHF. The CDR3 bases are TGTGCCAGCAGTTACGGGGAATATAATTCACCCCTCCACTTT. The chain has TRBV6-2 or TRBV6-3 and TRBJ1-6; no reliable D call. Trimming cost V 2 bases and J 4 bases, with 6 bases left between them. CDR1 and CDR2 (germline): MNHEY, SVGEGT. This CDR3 has 14 residues.

The rearrangement uses TRBV5-1 and TRBJ1-4; D is unresolved. The germline V gene has CDR1 SGHRS and CDR2 YFSETQ. Trimming shortened V by 2 bases and J by 0 bases, and 8 bases separated the two germline ends. The CDR3 consists of 15 residues. CDR3 protein: CASSFSASTNEKLFF. The CDR3 nucleotides read TGCGCCAGCAGCTTCAGTGCTTCAACTAATGAAAAACTGTTTTTT.

The V gene is TRBV4-2, the J gene TRBJ1-1; D call uncertain. CDR3 length: 14 amino acids. V was trimmed by 0 bases and J by 8 bases, leaving 13 bases between them. CDR1 is LGHNA, CDR2 YNFKEQ, per germline. CDR3 in amino acids: CASSQDLVTKEAFF. The CDR3 DNA reads as TGTGCCAGCAGCCAAGATCTTGTGACCAAGGAAGCTTTCTTT.

This clone was recorded a few times. This sequence joins TRBV5-1 and TRBJ1-5; no clear D gene. The CDR3 contains 13 residues. CDR1 is SGHRS, CDR2 YFSETQ, per germline. V lost 5 bases and J 5 bases, leaving 11 bases between the germline ends. The CDR3 nucleotides read TGCGCCAGCAGGTATGGGTTCGATCAGCCCCAGCATTTT. Its translation is CASRYGFDQPQHF.

The chain links TRBV5-1 to TRBJ2-5; D gene ambiguous. CDR3 length: 14 amino acids. The V gene's germline CDR1 is SGHRS and CDR2 YFSETQ. Trimming stripped 2 bases from V and 5 bases from J, with 13 bases between. Written as DNA, the CDR3 is TGCGCCAGCAGCTTACGTTCCCTCGGGGAGACCCAGTACTTC. It is translated as CASSLRSLGETQYF.

This clone has only a few counts. The chain combines TRBV7-3 with TRBJ2-7; TRBD2 agrees at 14 bases. V trimming: 1 base; J trimming: 5 bases; junction bases outside the gene matches: 7. Per germline, CDR1 SGHTA and CDR2 FQGTGA. CDR3 length equals 17 residues. The CDR3 reads CASSLNGTSGSSDEQYF. For the CDR3, the DNA is TGTGCCAGCAGCTTAAATGGGACTAGCGGGAGTAGCGACGAGCAGTACTTC.

The CDR3 loop reads CASRRSGALNTEAFF. DNA of the CDR3: TGTGCCAGCAGACGGTCAGGGGCACTGAACACTGAAGCTTTCTTT. The chain couples TRBV27 to TRBJ1-1; D perhaps matches TRBD1 (6 bases). CDR3 length equals 15 residues. CDR1 and CDR2 (germline): MNHEY, SMNVEV (reference sequence). Trimming left V 6 bases short and J 0 bases short, with 14 bases between.

A few counts support this clone. The chain couples TRBV5-5 to TRBJ1-2, with D possibly TRBD1 on 5 matching bases. The CDR3 is made up of 14 amino acids. Trimming removed 0 bases from V and 6 bases from J, with 12 bases in between. Germline CDR1 is SGHKS and CDR2 is YYEKEE (reference sequence). The CDR3, as DNA: TGTGCCAGCAGCTTGGGAGGGCAGGGAGATGGCTACACCTTC. Translated, it gives CASSLGGQGDGYTF. Full variable domain (outside the CDR3, taken from reference TRBV5-5 and TRBJ1-2): DAGVTQSPTHLIKTRGQQVTLRCSPISGHKSVSWYQQVLGQGPQFIFQYYEKEERGRGNFPDRFSARQFPNYSSELNVNALLLGDSALYLCASSLGGQGDGYTFGSGTRLTVV.

V is TRBV5-1 and J is TRBJ1-4, with 7 bases identical to TRBD1. Germline CDR1 reads SGHRS; CDR2 reads YFSETQ. V was clipped by 0 bases and J by 11 bases; unmatched bases: 4. This CDR3 spans 13 amino acids. CDR3 amino acids: CASSLAETGKLFF. The CDR3 DNA is TGCGCCAGCAGCTTGGCGGAGACAGGGAAACTGTTTTTT.

This rearrangement joins TRBV6-5 to TRBJ2-7; D gene unclear. Between the trimmed V and J ends, which lost 0 bases and 6 bases, there was a span of 6 bases. The germline gives CDR1 MNHEY, CDR2 SVGAGI. CDR3 length equals 12 residues. The CDR3 region is CASSYSRGEQYF. Written as DNA, the CDR3 is TGTGCCAGCAGTTACTCTCGCGGCGAGCAGTACTTC.

This clone was observed a few times. The gene calls are TRBV9 and TRBJ2-2; D gene unclear. Germline assignment: CDR1 SGDLS and CDR2 YYNGEE. Trimming pared 0 bases from V and 4 bases from J, leaving 4 bases between. CDR3 length equals 13 residues. CDR3 amino acids: CASSVVSTGELFF. Here the CDR3 DNA reads TGTGCCAGCAGCGTAGTCTCCACCGGGGAGCTGTTTTTT.

The J gene is TRBJ1-1, the V gene TRBV5-4; 11 bases fit TRBD1. CDR3 size: 15 residues. Per the germline V gene, CDR1 is SGHNT and CDR2 is YYREEE (reference sequence). V gave up 3 bases and J gave up 4 bases; unmatched junction bases: 5. CDR3 nucleotide sequence: TGTGCCAGCAGCTCGAGGACAGGGGGCGGCACTGAAGCTTTCTTT. Its protein product is CASSSRTGGGTEAFF.

This chain joins TRBV4-1 and TRBJ2-1, with 7 nucleotides matching TRBD1. CDR3 size: 15 residues. V dropped 4 bases and J dropped 0; count of bases not matched to a gene: 3. Germline CDR1 and CDR2: MGHRA and YSYEKL. The CDR3 region has the DNA TGCGCCAGCAGCCTGGGACAGAGCTCCTACAATGAGCAGTTCTTC. Translating it yields CASSLGQSSYNEQFF.

This chain joins TRBV12-3 or TRBV12-4 and TRBJ2-1; a weak D match, TRBD1 (5 bases). V was clipped by 4 bases and J by 5 bases, with 9 bases between them. This CDR3 region has 13 residues. CDR3 sequence: CASSSTGNNEQFF. CDR3 DNA sequence: TGTGCCAGCAGTTCAACAGGAAACAATGAGCAGTTCTTC.

This clone was detected only once. The chain combines TRBV7-8 with TRBJ1-5; TRBD1 is a possible D gene (5 bases). The CDR3 extends over 12 amino acids. CDR1 SGHVS and CDR2 FQNEAQ come from the germline V gene. V was pared by 5 bases and J by 9 bases, with 11 bases between. The CDR3 sequence is CASSHLRGPQHF. The CDR3 DNA reads as TGTGCCAGCAGCCACCTAAGGGGGCCCCAGCATTTT.